These T cell receptor beta chains were read from a single sample in a study of beta chain features in type 1 diabetes. This table comes from immunoSEQ multiplex PCR, and its TCRdb copy is limited to in-frame clones, with some not included. This table holds about 660,000 clones, around 15% found once. The sample taken for sequencing was naive CD4+ T cells from blood. All receptors come from a man aged 18 to 35 with type 1 diabetes. The CDR3 runs from the conserved cysteine through the conserved F or W. The D gene is left open where the match is weak. Where a row states a size, it is once, few, many or the class of an expanded clone; other rows omit it.

j_call	clone_size	d_call	v_call	cdr3_nt	cdr3_aa
TRBJ2-7	NA	NA	TRBV7-2	TGTGCCAGCAGCTCTGTTGGAGGTCCTTCCTCCTACGAGCAGTACTTC	CASSSVGGPSSYEQYF
TRBJ1-1	NA	NA	TRBV9	TGTGCCAGCAGCCCGCAGACAGATCCGGACACTGAAGCTTTCTTT	CASSPQTDPDTEAFF
TRBJ2-3	few	NA	TRBV12-5	TGTGCTAGTGGTTACGGGGACTTCACAGATACGCAGTATTTT	CASGYGDFTDTQYF
TRBJ2-7	NA	NA	TRBV5-1	TGCGCCAGCAGCCCTTCCTCGGCCTACGAGCAGTACTTC	CASSPSSAYEQYF
TRBJ1-2	few	NA	TRBV30	TGTGCCTGGAGGGCAGGGGCAAACTATGGCTACACCTTC	CAWRAGANYGYTF
TRBJ2-3	NA	TRBD2	TRBV5-4	TGTGCCAGCAGCGGCCCGGGACTAGCGGGGGGCACAGATACGCAGTATTTT	CASSGPGLAGGTDTQYF
TRBJ2-7	few	NA	TRBV4-1	TGCGCCAGCAGCCAACCCTTGCGGAGTCCCTACGAGCAGTACTTC	CASSQPLRSPYEQYF
TRBJ2-7	NA	TRBD2	TRBV18	TGTGCCAGCTCCCCCCCCGTGATGAGGGAGGGCGAGCAGTACTTC	CASSPPVMREGEQYF
TRBJ2-7	few	TRBD2	TRBV30	TGTGCCTGGAGTGTACTAGCGGGTAAGGAGCAGTACTTC	CAWSVLAGKEQYF
TRBJ2-1	few	NA	TRBV5-1	TGCGCCAGCAGCTTGGGACAGACCAGCTCCTACAATGAGCAGTTCTTC	CASSLGQTSSYNEQFF
TRBJ1-1	NA	NA	TRBV25-1	TGTGCCAGCAGTGAATATGAAAACACTGAAGCTTTCTTT	CASSEYENTEAFF
TRBJ1-2	NA	NA	TRBV5-1	TGCGCCAGCAGCACCGGGACGGAATATGGCTACACCTTC	CASSTGTEYGYTF
TRBJ2-7	NA	TRBD2	TRBV19	TGTGCCAGTAGTATCGCCGTTGGACTAGCGGGAGGGCGAGGCTACGAGCAGTACTTC	CASSIAVGLAGGRGYEQYF
TRBJ1-4	NA	NA	TRBV28	TGTGCCAGCAGTTTTGGGGGGCGTGAGGAAAAACTGTTTTTT	CASSFGGREEKLFF
TRBJ2-1	NA	TRBD1	TRBV4-2	TGTGCCAGCAGCCTTGATGCCGGGACAGGGGCCTACAATGAGCAGTTCTTC	CASSLDAGTGAYNEQFF
TRBJ2-7	few	TRBD1	TRBV5-6	TGTGCCAGCAGCTTGTTCGGGACAGACTCCTACGAGCAGTACTTC	CASSLFGTDSYEQYF
TRBJ2-5	few	NA	TRBV7-2	TGTGCCAGCAGCTTACGCAGGAGCCAAGAGACCCAGTACTTC	CASSLRRSQETQYF
TRBJ1-2	few	NA	TRBV6-1	TGTGCCAGCAGTGAAAGTTGGTGGGGCTACACCTTC	CASSESWWGYTF
TRBJ2-6	few	NA	TRBV6-4	TGTGCCACCCACCCCCGGGGGTCTGGGGCCAACGTCCTGACTTTC	CATHPRGSGANVLTF
TRBJ2-7	NA	NA	TRBV20-1	TGCAGTGCTAGGGTAGGATACGAGCAGTACTTC	CSARVGYEQYF
TRBJ2-3	few	TRBD1	TRBV6-1	TGTGCCAGCAGTGACGGGACAGGGGGCTCAGATACGCAGTATTTT	CASSDGTGGSDTQYF
TRBJ2-2	NA	NA	TRBV4-3	TGCGCCAGCAGCCAAGAGAGGACCGGGGAGCTGTTTTTT	CASSQERTGELFF
TRBJ2-5	few	NA	TRBV30	TGTGCCTGGAGTGTAGGCCCGGCAGAGACCCAGTACTTC	CAWSVGPAETQYF
TRBJ2-7	NA	NA	TRBV18	TGTGCCACCAAGTGGCGGCCCGAAGACGAGCAGTACTTC	CATKWRPEDEQYF
TRBJ2-1	NA	TRBD2	TRBV30	TGTGCCTGGAGTGACGGGCTAGCGGACCTCTACAATGAGCAGTTCTTC	CAWSDGLADLYNEQFF
TRBJ1-3	few	NA	TRBV14	TGTGCCAGCAGCCAATTGGGACGACTCCGGGGTATGCACACCATATATTTT	CASSQLGRLRGMHTIYF
TRBJ1-1	NA	NA	TRBV7-9	TGTGCCAGCAGAACATTGGACGGAGGGACTGAAGCTTTCTTT	CASRTLDGGTEAFF
TRBJ1-4	NA	NA	TRBV2	TGTGCCAGCAGTTTGCAAGGGGGGCAGGGTGAAAAACTGTTTTTT	CASSLQGGQGEKLFF
TRBJ2-1	NA	NA	TRBV19	TGTGCCAGTAGTATTCCCCCGGGAAAGCCCTACAATGAGCAGTTCTTC	CASSIPPGKPYNEQFF
TRBJ2-2	few	NA	TRBV27	TGTGCCAGCAGACCCGGGGTAGCGGAGAACACCGGGGAGCTGTTTTTT	CASRPGVAENTGELFF
TRBJ1-4	few	TRBD1	TRBV6-6	TGTGCCAGCAGTGGCGACAGGGTGAATGAAAAACTGTTTTTT	CASSGDRVNEKLFF
TRBJ2-1	few	TRBD2	TRBV5-1	TGCGCCAGCAACTCTGGGAGGGGAGGTGAGCAGTTCTTC	CASNSGRGGEQFF
TRBJ1-3	few	NA	TRBV10-3	TGTGCCATCAGTGAAACTGGAAACACCATATATTTT	CAISETGNTIYF
TRBJ1-4	few	NA	TRBV30	TGTGCCTGGACCGTAGGACAGATACATCCGCCAACTAATGAAAAACTGTTTTTT	CAWTVGQIHPPTNEKLFF
TRBJ1-4	few	TRBD1	TRBV30	TGTGCCTGCGACAGGGTGTATCGTGAAAAACTGTTTTTT	CACDRVYREKLFF
TRBJ2-3	few	NA	TRBV6-5	TGTGCCAGCAGCCACTCGGCAGATACGCAGTATTTT	CASSHSADTQYF
TRBJ2-3	few	NA	TRBV25-1	TGTGCCACCAAATTAATCACTAGCACAGATACGCAGTATTTT	CATKLITSTDTQYF
TRBJ2-7	few	NA	TRBV14	TGTGCCAGCAGCCCCTTCGGGACGGTCGACTCCTACGAGCAGTACTTC	CASSPFGTVDSYEQYF
TRBJ2-7	few	NA	TRBV9	TGTGCCAGCAGCGGTGGGACTTCCCCCTCCTACGAGCAGTACTTC	CASSGGTSPSYEQYF
TRBJ2-3	NA	NA	TRBV29-1	TGCAGCGTTGCTCGAACAGATACGCAGTATTTT	CSVARTDTQYF
TRBJ2-1	NA	NA	TRBV9	TGTGCCAGCAGCGTAGGGGGTTTCAATGAGCAGTTCTTC	CASSVGGFNEQFF
TRBJ2-7	NA	NA	TRBV28	TGTGCCAGCAGTTTACCCCTTAGGCGAGGGAATCCCCTACGCGAGCAGTACTTC	CASSLPLRRGNPLREQYF
TRBJ2-6	NA	NA	TRBV4-3	TGCGCCAGCAGCAAAAGACAGGTCTCTGGGGCCAACGTCCTGACTTTC	CASSKRQVSGANVLTF
TRBJ2-2	NA	TRBD2	TRBV9	TGTGCCAGCAGCGTAGTTGGGAGCGGGAGGAGGCCGGACACCGGGGAGCTGTTTTTT	CASSVVGSGRRPDTGELFF
TRBJ1-1	few	TRBD1	TRBV28	TGTGCCAGCAGGGCGGGACAGGAAGGCTCTGGTTTCTTT	CASRAGQEGSGFF
TRBJ2-7	NA	TRBD1	TRBV6-5	TGTGCCAGCAGTTACGACAGGGGGGCCTACGAGCAGTACTTC	CASSYDRGAYEQYF
TRBJ2-3	few	NA	TRBV5-1	TGCGCCAGCAGCTTGGGCAGTTGGACAGATACGCAGTATTTT	CASSLGSWTDTQYF
TRBJ2-2	NA	TRBD1	TRBV5-1	TGCGCCAGCAGCCCGAACAGGGGGTCGAACACCGGGGAGCTGTTTTTT	CASSPNRGSNTGELFF
TRBJ2-5	few	TRBD1	TRBV5-4	TGTGCCAGCAGCACCGGACAGGACAGGGAGACCCAGTACTTC	CASSTGQDRETQYF
TRBJ1-1	few	NA	TRBV2	TGTGCCAGCAGGAAGCCCTCGACAGACACTGAAGCTTTCTTT	CASRKPSTDTEAFF
TRBJ1-2	NA	NA	TRBV19	TGTGCCAGTAGTATCCTATCAGGAAACTATGGCTACACCTTC	CASSILSGNYGYTF
TRBJ2-7	few	TRBD1	TRBV7-9	TGTGCCAGCAGCTTTAGGACAGGGGACAGCTACGAGCAGTACTTC	CASSFRTGDSYEQYF
TRBJ2-7	NA	TRBD1	TRBV6-6	TGTGCCAGCCGTCTGGGACAGGCCTCCTACGAGCAGTACTTC	CASRLGQASYEQYF
TRBJ1-1	NA	NA	TRBV29-1	TGCAGCGTGAGGACATCCTACGGGGACACTGAAGCTTTCTTT	CSVRTSYGDTEAFF
TRBJ2-1	NA	NA	TRBV11-3	TGTGCCAGCAGCCCGGGACTCCCCGGGGATGAGCAGTTCTTC	CASSPGLPGDEQFF
TRBJ2-1	NA	NA	TRBV7-9	TGTGCCAGCAGCGCTCGAAACAGTGATGAGCAGTTCTTC	CASSARNSDEQFF
TRBJ2-7	NA	TRBD2	TRBV13	TGTGCCAGCAGCCACACTAGCGGTGACCCCTCCTACGAGCAGTACTTC	CASSHTSGDPSYEQYF